This section outlines one T cell receptor (beta chain) sequence together with its context. The sample belongs to a study of blood T cell repertoires in COVID-19. In the study overall: COVID-19 samples collected from the United States, Italy and Spain covered acute and convalescent phases. In each case, the material was cDNA or gDNA derived from T cells, B-cell-depleted T cells, or PBMCs.

This CDR3 has 16 residues. CDR1 is ENHRY, CDR2 SYGVKD, per germline. The V gene lost 4 bases and the J gene lost 4 bases, with 19 bases spanning the gap. Original handling: Amplification from reference gene primers served as the basis for estimated nucleated cell counts. Method: immunoSEQ multiplex PCR; TCRdb's copy keeps in-frame clones and lacks some. V and J calls and clone size come straight from that table; D and trimming were deduced from the DNA. Of about 300,000 clones in the sample, 85% to 90% were seen once. The sequence was collected from a human donor in a cohort sampled during active COVID-19. The chain recombines TRBV10-3 with TRBJ1-1; weak D call: TRBD1 (6 bases). The sample comprised peripheral blood. Written as DNA, the CDR3 is TGTGCCATCAGTGGGGGACATGGTGGGGTGGTCACTGAAGCTTTCTTT. Translated, it gives CAISGGHGGVVTEAFF.